The 15 T cell receptor beta chains below were found in one sample sequenced in a study of blood T cell repertoires in COVID-19 (TCRdb year 2020). The library was generated by the immunoSEQ multiplex PCR assay. The clones in this table, taken by TCRdb from immuneACCESS, are in-frame only. Not every clone is retained; where verified, under half of the shortfall comes from an unresolved V gene, and the cause of the rest is unknown. The sample table holds approximately 670,000 clones, of which 85% to 90% were seen once. Jointly, the top ten make up more than 0.25% of the sample. Sequences were obtained from peripheral blood. These receptors were taken from a young woman with acute or convalescent COVID-19.

The chain couples TRBV30 to TRBJ2-2, with D uncertain. The germline CDR1 and CDR2 sequences are GTSNPN and SVGIG (reference sequence). V shed 0 bases and J shed 2 bases, with 4 bases lying between them. This CDR3 contains 13 residues. This CDR3 reads CAWSVQNTGELFF. CDR3 bases: TGTGCCTGGAGTGTTCAAAACACCGGGGAGCTGTTTTTT.

In DNA, the CDR3 is TGTGCCAGCAGTGATGAGTCTAGGGTATGGAGACAGGCTTACTTC. Its protein product is CASSDESRVWRQAYF. V usage is TRBV6-1 and J usage is TRBJ2-4, with a weak D call TRBD1 (6 bases). V was cut by 3 bases and J by 16 bases, with 25 bases left in between. Per germline, CDR1 MNHNS and CDR2 SASEGT. The CDR3 covers 15 residues.

The rearrangement uses TRBV27 and TRBJ1-5, with D possibly being TRBD1 (6 bases). CDR3 length: 13 amino acids. Per germline, CDR1 MNHEY and CDR2 SMNVEV (reference sequence). V lost 9 bases, J lost 1 base, and 10 bases lay in between. Here the CDR3 reads CASPGDSNQPQHF. The CDR3 DNA reads as TGTGCCAGTCCAGGGGACAGCAATCAGCCCCAGCATTTT.

The chain links TRBV6-4 to TRBJ2-1, with a possible D match to TRBD1 (6 bases). Germline assignment: CDR1 MRHNA and CDR2 SNTAGT. The CDR3 is 15 amino acids. The germline V and J ends were trimmed by 3 bases and 0 bases, with 9 bases remaining between them. The CDR3 DNA follows: TGTGCCAGCAGTGAGGGGGCGGGCTCCTACAATGAGCAGTTCTTC. As protein: CASSEGAGSYNEQFF.

To note about this clone: A read error may produce the germline difference seen at one junction end. The V gene is TRBV18, the J gene TRBJ2-7; 8 bases match TRBD1. Germline V CDR1 and CDR2: KGHSH, LQKENI. The CDR3 runs to 13 residues. CDR3 coding DNA: TGTGCCAGCTCACCCAGGGGGCGCGTTGAAATGAACTTC. This encodes CASSPRGRVEMNF.

This chain connects TRBV5-4 to TRBJ2-3, with 7 nucleotides matching TRBD1. The CDR3 runs 14 residues. V dropped 0 bases and J dropped 6; count of bases not matched to a gene: 4. Germline V gene lookup returns CDR1 SGHNT and CDR2 YYREEE (reference sequence). CDR3 bases: TGTGCCAGCAGCTTGGTTCAGGGGGAGGATACGCAGTATTTT. Protein product: CASSLVQGEDTQYF.

The CDR3 region is CASSIKAGVTDTQYF. CDR3 sequence (DNA): TGTGCCAGTAGTATAAAAGCGGGCGTGACAGATACGCAGTATTTT. The gene calls are TRBV19 and TRBJ2-3, with TRBD2 as a possible D gene (6 bases). The ends were cut back, 2 bases at V and 3 bases at J, with 12 bases in the middle. This CDR3 is built from 15 residues. Germline V gene sequence: CDR1 LNHDA, CDR2 SQIVND (reference sequence).

The chain is built from TRBV9 and TRBJ2-5, with 12 bases identical to TRBD2. In germline, CDR1 is SGDLS, CDR2 YYNGEE. The CDR3 contains 16 residues. V was pared by 4 bases and J by 3 bases, with 7 bases of the junction left unmatched. The CDR3 is CASSPRRLAGEETQYF. The CDR3 DNA is TGTGCCAGCAGCCCGCGGAGACTAGCGGGGGAAGAGACCCAGTACTTC. Using reference TRBV9 and TRBJ2-5 for the parts outside the CDR3, the full variable domain is DSGVTQTPKHLITATGQRVTLRCSPRSGDLSVYWYQQSLDQGLQFLIQYYNGEERAKGNILERFSAQQFPDLHSELNLSSLELGDSALYFCASSPRRLAGEETQYFGPGTRLLVL.

V gene TRBV7-7 combines with J gene TRBJ2-7; weak D call: TRBD2 (6 bases). The CDR3 contains 14 residues. Deletions cut 3 bases from V and 5 bases from J, with 14 bases between. Germline CDR1 SSHAT, CDR2 FNYEAQ (reference sequence). Here the CDR3 reads CASSFSEGDHEQYF. The CDR3 coding sequence is TGTGCCAGCAGCTTTTCGGAGGGTGACCACGAGCAGTACTTC.

The chain couples TRBV5-3 to TRBJ2-5, with 7 bases fitting TRBD2. TRBV5-3 is an open reading frame, and its role is uncertain. CDR3 length: 15 amino acids. The V gene end was trimmed by 3 bases and the J gene end by 1 base; junction bases not matched to a gene: 6. CDR3 protein: CARSSGGTGQETQYF. The CDR3 coding sequence is TGTGCCAGAAGCTCGGGGGGAACGGGCCAAGAGACCCAGTACTTC.

The V and J genes are TRBV5-6 and TRBJ1-4, with D unclear. V lost 4 bases, J lost 8 bases, and 18 bases lay in between. CDR1 and CDR2 (germline): SGHDT, YYEEEE. The CDR3 has 15 residues. The CDR3 DNA is TGTGCCAGCAGCCGAGGGTTTTGGGGAGGAGAAAAACTGTTTTTT. It yields the protein CASSRGFWGGEKLFF.

This clone occurred once. The chain uses TRBV18 and TRBJ2-7; 7 bases map to TRBD2. V dropped 3 bases and J dropped 5; count of bases not matched to a gene: 4. Germline V gene sequence: CDR1 KGHSH, CDR2 LQKENI. This CDR3 has 13 amino acids. In DNA form, the CDR3 reads TGTGCCAGCTCACCTGGGGCGGGAGACGAGCAGTACTTC. Its protein product is CASSPGAGDEQYF.

The chain links TRBV27 to TRBJ2-3, with a possible D match to TRBD2 (5 bases). This CDR3 has 14 residues. Between the trimmed V and J ends, which lost 3 bases and 2 bases, there was a span of 9 bases. From germline, CDR1 is MNHEY and CDR2 SMNVEV (reference sequence). DNA of the CDR3: TGTGCCAGCAGTTTCGAGCGGATCACAGATACGCAGTATTTT. Amino acids: CASSFERITDTQYF.

V and J are TRBV5-6 and TRBJ2-7; D is possibly TRBD2 (5 bases). V lost 1 base, J lost 4 bases, and 18 bases lay in between. CDR3 size: 16 residues. Germline CDR1 reads SGHDT; CDR2 reads YYEEEE. The CDR3 nucleotides read TGTGCCAGCAGCTTGCGGCCGGGAAAAGGAGGTTACGAGCAGTACTTC. The encoded protein is CASSLRPGKGGYEQYF.

This sequence joins TRBV14 and TRBJ1-2, with 7 bases matching TRBD1. The CDR3 is 14 residues long. With V trimmed by 5 bases and J by 13 bases, 16 bases remained unmatched. CDR1 and CDR2 from the germline V gene are SGHDN and FVKESK. DNA of the CDR3: TGTGCCAGCAGCGAAGGGGGCACCGCGGCCTTTTCCACCTTC. Its protein is CASSEGGTAAFSTF.